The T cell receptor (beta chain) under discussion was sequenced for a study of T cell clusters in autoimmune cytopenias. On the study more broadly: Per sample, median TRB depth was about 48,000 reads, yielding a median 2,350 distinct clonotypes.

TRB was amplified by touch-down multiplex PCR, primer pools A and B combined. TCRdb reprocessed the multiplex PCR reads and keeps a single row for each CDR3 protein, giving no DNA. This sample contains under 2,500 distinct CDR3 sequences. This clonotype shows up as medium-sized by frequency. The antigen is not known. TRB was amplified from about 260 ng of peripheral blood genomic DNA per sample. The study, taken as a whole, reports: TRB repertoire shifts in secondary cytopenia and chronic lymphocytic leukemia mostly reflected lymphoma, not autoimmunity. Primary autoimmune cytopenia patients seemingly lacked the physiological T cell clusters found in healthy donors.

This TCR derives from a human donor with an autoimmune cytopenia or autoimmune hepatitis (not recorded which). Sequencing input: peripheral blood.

The CDR3 sequence: CASSLETVTQWETQYF. The chain is built from TRBV7-6 and TRBJ2-5; TCRdb selects TRBD1, and the lack of DNA leaves this call unchecked. The CDR3 runs to 16 residues. The germline V gene has CDR1 SGHVS and CDR2 FNYEAQ.